This TCR beta chain is drawn from a study of T cell responses to AZD1222 COVID-19 vaccine. This CDR3 is built from 16 residues. Germline V lookup: CDR1 SGHVS, CDR2 FNYEAQ. V was pared by 1 base and J by 1 base, with 10 bases between. Profiling relied on immunoSEQ multiplex PCR, and the TCRdb table lists in-frame clones only, not all of them. Among roughly 120,000 clones listed, about 90% were seen once. Sequencing used peripheral blood, obtained on day 0 of AZD1222 vaccination. This TCR was sampled from an adult in good health. The V gene is TRBV7-6, the J gene TRBJ2-2, with a weak D call TRBD1 (5 bases). This CDR3 reads CASSLGQRWNTGELFF. DNA of the CDR3: TGTGCCAGCAGCTTAGGACAGCGATGGAACACCGGGGAGCTGTTTTTT. Filled out from reference TRBV7-6 and TRBJ2-2, the complete variable domain reads GAGVSQSPRYKVTKRGQDVALRCDPISGHVSLYWYRQALGQGPEFLTYFNYEAQQDKSGLPNDRFSAERPEGSISTLTIQRTEQRDSAMYRCASSLGQRWNTGELFFGEGSRLTVL.